This TCR beta chain was profiled in a study of blood T cell repertoires in COVID-19. Turning to the study itself: COVID-19 samples from acute and convalescent phases originated in the United States, Italy and Spain. The cDNA or gDNA used as material had been derived from T cells, B-cell-depleted T cells, or PBMCs.

Original handling: Amplification of reference gene primers was used by the study to estimate nucleated cell counts. The repertoire was sequenced with immunoSEQ multiplex PCR; TCRdb's copy has only in-frame clones and lacks some. That table furnishes V, J and clone size, whereas the DNA furnished D and trimming. The sample includes roughly 230,000 clones, around 89% of them seen just once. In germline, CDR1 is LGHNA, CDR2 YNFKEQ. There are 17 residues in the CDR3. Trimming took off 0 bases at V and 4 bases at J, with 18 bases between the two ends. This chain links TRBV4-2 with TRBJ1-1; tentatively, D is TRBD1 (5 bases). Input material: peripheral blood. This sequence originates from a woman aged 60 to 75 with COVID-19, enrolled during active disease. For the CDR3, the DNA is TGTGCCAGCAGCCAAGATCGAGTTGGGGCGCGCGGCACTGAAGCTTTCTTT. It translates to CASSQDRVGARGTEAFF.